This TCR beta chain is drawn from a study of cytomegalovirus exposure and HLA in healthy donors. As regards this clone: Its antigen is unidentified.

Findings and caveats of the study: A prior analysis recorded that most TCR beta V segments were productive about 90% or about 30% of the time. In terms of immune exposure information, only CMV serostatus was available.

Use of 60 Vbeta and 13 Jbeta primers characterized the PCR. Using immunoSEQ multiplex PCR, the repertoire was profiled, and TCRdb retains in-frame clones only, with some absent. The sample records 90,000 to 100,000 clones, around 82% being singletons. With V trimmed by 6 bases and J by 8 bases, 9 bases remained unmatched. Germline-derived CDR1 and CDR2 are SQVTM and ANQGSEA. The CDR3 contains 13 residues. The chain couples TRBV29-1 to TRBJ1-5, with 8 positions matching TRBD1. The clonotype was recovered from a man between 18 and 35 years old in good health and CMV-seronegative. Sequencing was performed on PBMCs. The CDR3 is CSVGAGGKEPQHF. The CDR3 coding sequence is TGCAGCGTGGGGGCAGGGGGCAAGGAGCCCCAGCATTTT.